This entry is about one T cell receptor (beta chain). This clonotype was recorded many times. Its antigen specificity is not known. One base away there is no much larger clone; base qualities are not given. This entry is derived from a study of low-dose radiotherapy and immunotherapy resistance in tumors (dated by TCRdb to about 2022). About the full investigation: Patients in Cohort 1 were given 0.5 Gy per fraction every 2 weeks, and the prescribed total PTV dose was 6.5 Gy. Patients were given nivolumab as a 240 mg flat dose every two weeks and ipilimumab at 1 mg/kg every six weeks, with both drugs delivered intravenously. Starting on cycle 1 day 1, patients took 300 mg of aspirin by mouth once daily for four cycles. First-strand cDNA was synthesized with Superscript III and a set of TRAV- and TRBV-specific primers, covering both TCRalpha and TCRbeta chains. The trial did not randomize participants into treatment groups. For Cohort 2, the dose was 1 Gy per fraction given every two weeks, adding up to 13 Gy in total across 26 weeks. An Illumina MiniSeq instrument was used to deep-sequence the TCRalpha and TCRbeta libraries. Cyclophosphamide 200 mg/m2 was given intravenously every two weeks, one day before each radiation and immunotherapy administration. Eight patients were included in the translational analysis: three from the first dose cohort and the first five from the second dose cohort.

V is pared back by 2 bases and J by 4 bases, with 6 bases lying between the germline termini. CDR1 and CDR2 are drawn from the germline V gene: SGHRS, YFSETQ. There are 13 amino acids in the CDR3, from cysteine to phenylalanine inclusive. Only the CDR3 DNA stays, 39 bases, in frame from base 1. The sequencer listed for this sample is Illumina MiniSeq. TCRs were amplified with Phusion for 20 PCR cycles, with a constant-region primer paired with the adapter attached to the V primers. The MessageAmp II aRNA Amplification Kit was used to amplify the isolated mRNA, with in vitro transcription run for roughly 15 hours at 37 degrees C. The Dynabeads mRNA DIRECT Purification Kit was used to isolate the mRNA for TCR sequencing. Indexed Illumina adapters were added in a second Phusion PCR of 25 cycles, after which AMPure XP beads were used to purify the products. Turning to the authors' computational methods: Using custom Perl scripts, TCR sequences that encoded the same protein were pooled, out-of-frame sequences were dropped, and the abundance of each clonotype was calculated. TCR sequences supported by only a single read were excluded from analysis. Shannon entropy, Gini index, clonality, richness, and the frequency of TCRs shared between repertoires were included as repertoire metrics. TCRdb trimmed the raw reads at Q25, called clones with MiXCR and kept productive beta chains. Each entry is one CDR3 protein sequence, shown with its most common DNA and genes. TCRdb's processing, not the authors' own work, is the source of the V and J calls. The sample has about 50,000 distinct CDR3 sequences on record, 10% to 15% of them singletons. The top ten hold 6.2% of the sample.

The label giving this sample's time point can be read as: before trial treatment. The donors came from RACIN, which was a single-arm phase I dose-escalation trial that paired nivolumab and ipilimumab with aspirin, low-dose cyclophosphamide and low-dose radiotherapy. Patients were eligible if they had advanced solid tumors that were TIL-negative. The starting material was PBMCs, obtained before treatment. The sequence was collected from a female donor with ovarian cancer. The rearranged segments are TRBV5-1 and TRBJ2-2, with no D gene named confidently. Read as DNA, the sequence is TGCGCCAGCAGCTTCCCTGCCACCGGGGAGCTGTTTTTT. It translates as CASSFPATGELFF.